This T cell receptor (beta chain) is drawn from a study of T cell responses to AZD1222 COVID-19 vaccine. In the study overall: Pooling covered second doses at about 4 or about 12 weeks.

This table comes from immunoSEQ multiplex PCR, and its TCRdb copy is limited to in-frame clones, with some not included. The sample lists 150,000 to 200,000 clones; approximately 88% were seen once. V gave up 3 bases and J gave up 5 bases, with 12 bases separating them. Germline lookup yields CDR1 KGHDR and CDR2 SFDVKD. The CDR3 length is 15 residues. Whole-study findings and limits: It was only after the peak T cell response that any repertoires were sampled. Donors skewed white British and female; clonal diversity was possibly underestimated. Two AZD1222 administrations were followed by greater Spike-specific TCR breadth and depth.

Concerning this clone itself: The antigen is not known.

The material was peripheral blood, obtained on day 0 of AZD1222 vaccination. The source of this sequence is an adult in good health. The V call is TRBV24-1, the J call TRBJ2-2, with TRBD2 as a possible D gene (5 bases). In DNA, the CDR3 is TGTGCCACCAGTGATCCCGGGATCCCGACCGGGGAGCTGTTTTTT. It codes for CATSDPGIPTGELFF.